Presented here are 17 T cell receptor beta chains from one specimen sequenced in a study of graft-versus-host responses after intestinal transplantation. Using immunoSEQ multiplex PCR, the repertoire was profiled, and TCRdb retains in-frame clones only, with some absent. The table lists around 110,000 clones, just over 90% of them singletons. These TCRs are of unknown antigen specificity. Sample: unstimulated CD4+ T cells sorted from spleen or lymph node cells, taken before intestinal transplant. All receptors derive from a human donor who received an intestinal transplant.

This chain joins TRBV18 and TRBJ2-7; D possibly corresponds to TRBD1 (6 bases). Per germline, CDR1 KGHSH and CDR2 LQKENI. The CDR3 consists of 16 residues. Trimming cost V 6 bases and J 4 bases, with 22 bases left between them. The CDR3 loop reads CASSPMPGQGGYEQYF. In DNA, the CDR3 is TGTGCCAGCTCGCCCATGCCGGGACAAGGCGGTTACGAGCAGTACTTC.

This clone has a single count. This chain uses TRBV5-4 with TRBJ1-1; D is unclear. This CDR3 comprises 14 residues. V lost 0 bases, J lost 7 bases, and 13 bases lay in between. The germline V gene encodes CDR1 SGHNT and CDR2 YYREEE (reference sequence). The CDR3 DNA follows: TGTGCCAGCAGCTTGGCCGCACGGGTGAATGAAGCTTTCTTT. Translation: CASSLAARVNEAFF.

The chain uses TRBV28 and TRBJ2-6; D is unclear. The V and J ends lost 6 bases and 0 bases respectively, with 9 bases between them. The germline gives CDR1 MDHEN, CDR2 SYDVKM. The CDR3 length is 15 residues. The CDR3 DNA follows: TGTGCCAGCAGCCCCTTTAGCTCTGGGGCCAACGTCCTGACTTTC. Its protein product is CASSPFSSGANVLTF.

The CDR3 bases are TGTGCCAGCAGGCGAGCAGGGACAAATCAGCCCCAGCATTTT. It specifies CASRRAGTNQPQHF. This sequence joins TRBV6-5 and TRBJ1-5, with D possibly TRBD1 on 6 matching bases. The V gene lost 6 bases and the J gene lost 4 bases, with 13 bases spanning the gap. Germline lookup yields CDR1 MNHEY and CDR2 SVGAGI. This CDR3 has 14 residues.

The chain joins TRBV5-4 to TRBJ2-2, with TRBD2 identical over 11 bases. Germline lookup yields CDR1 SGHNT and CDR2 YYREEE (reference sequence). V dropped 4 bases and J dropped 7; count of bases not matched to a gene: 6. This CDR3 spans 15 amino acids. CDR3 DNA sequence: TGTGCCAGCAGCAGCCGACTAGCGGGAAGCGGGGAGCTGTTTTTT. Protein: CASSSRLAGSGELFF.

The V and J genes are TRBV7-9 and TRBJ1-1; a weak D match, TRBD1 (5 bases). The CDR3 runs to 14 residues. The germline V and J ends were trimmed by 0 bases and 0 bases, with 5 bases remaining between them. From germline, CDR1 is SEHNR and CDR2 FQNEAQ (reference sequence). In nucleotides, the CDR3 is TGTGCCAGCAGCTTAGCAGGGGTGAACACTGAAGCTTTCTTT. This sequence encodes CASSLAGVNTEAFF.

The chain couples TRBV5-1 to TRBJ2-7, with 10 nucleotides matching TRBD2. Germline CDR1 and CDR2: SGHRS and YFSETQ. This CDR3 comprises 16 residues. The trim removed 5 bases at V and 2 bases at J, leaving 10 bases unmatched. The CDR3 spells CASRSRASGGPYEQYF. The CDR3 bases are TGCGCCAGCAGGAGCAGGGCTAGCGGGGGCCCCTACGAGCAGTACTTC.

The CDR3 loop is CASSRAGTLHNEQFF. CDR3 DNA: TGTGCCAGCAGTCGAGCGGGAACCTTACACAATGAGCAGTTCTTC. The chain has TRBV7-9 and TRBJ2-1; the match to TRBD2 covers 7 bases. The ends lost 6 bases at V and 5 bases at J; junction bases unmatched: 10. Germline V CDR1 and CDR2: SEHNR, FQNEAQ (reference sequence). The CDR3 has 15 residues.

V gene TRBV28 combines with J gene TRBJ2-7; D ambiguous. The germline V gene encodes CDR1 MDHEN and CDR2 SYDVKM. The CDR3 loop spans 10 amino acids. V was clipped by 6 bases and J by 3 bases, with 3 bases between them. Here the CDR3 DNA reads TGTGCCAGCAGCAACTACGAGCAGTACTTC. Protein product: CASSNYEQYF.

This clone was picked up one time. The rearrangement links TRBV5-1 to TRBJ2-3; TRBD2 might be the D (5 bases). Germline V gives CDR1 SGHRS, CDR2 YFSETQ. This CDR3 has 13 residues. Trimming cost V 0 bases and J 11 bases, with 13 bases left between them. The CDR3 sequence is CASSLVGEFKQYF. The CDR3 bases are TGCGCCAGCAGCTTGGTGGGAGAGTTCAAGCAGTATTTT.

This clone was recorded a few times. The rearrangement uses TRBV4-1 and TRBJ2-7; the D gene is possibly TRBD2 (6 bases). The germline CDR1 and CDR2 sequences are MGHRA and YSYEKL. The CDR3 totals 17 residues. With 4 bases removed from V and 3 bases from J, the gap between germline ends came to 22 bases. The CDR3, as DNA: TGCGCCAGCAGCCGAAGATCCAGGGAGGCAGGCAACTACGAGCAGTACTTC. Residues: CASSRRSREAGNYEQYF.

This clone has more than one count but fewer than ten. The chain carries TRBV2 and TRBJ2-2; tentative D call: TRBD1 (6 bases). Germline lookup yields CDR1 SNHLY and CDR2 FYNNEI. The CDR3 is made up of 15 amino acids. Trimming stripped 6 bases from V and 2 bases from J, with 13 bases between. For the CDR3, the DNA is TGTGCCAGCAGGAGGACAGCCGGCAACACCGGGGAGCTGTTTTTT. Its translation is CASRRTAGNTGELFF. Full variable domain (remainder filled in from reference TRBV2 and TRBJ2-2): EPEVTQTPSHQVTQMGQEVILRCVPISNHLYFYWYRQILGQKVEFLVSFYNNEISEKSEIFDDQFSVERPDGSNFTLKIRSTKLEDSAMYFCASRRTAGNTGELFFGEGSRLTVL.

The rearrangement links TRBV6-5 to TRBJ2-7, with 13 bases matching TRBD2. Trimming took 0 bases from V and 4 from J; bases not matched to a gene: 3. The V gene's germline CDR1 is MNHEY and CDR2 SVGAGI. CDR3 size: 16 residues. This CDR3 reads CASSYSGLAGNYEQYF. DNA for the CDR3: TGTGCCAGCAGTTACTCGGGACTAGCGGGGAATTACGAGCAGTACTTC.

This chain connects TRBV7-2 to TRBJ1-2, with D hard to call. Trimming left V 1 base short and J 0 bases short, with 15 bases between. The CDR3 is made up of 17 amino acids. Germline values: CDR1 SGHTA, CDR2 FQGNSA. CDR3 in DNA: TGTGCCAGCAGCTTAGACCCACGGCCGCGGGCTAACTATGGCTACACCTTC. Translated, it gives CASSLDPRPRANYGYTF.

The gene calls are TRBV4-1 and TRBJ1-2; 9 nucleotides match TRBD1. The CDR3 contains 14 residues. Germline V gives CDR1 MGHRA, CDR2 YSYEKL. Trimming at V came to 5 bases and at J to 2 bases, leaving 3 bases not matched to a gene. This chain's CDR3 is CASSTGTGNYGYTF. In nucleotides, the CDR3 is TGCGCCAGCAGCACCGGGACAGGGAACTATGGCTACACCTTC.

The V call is TRBV5-6, the J call TRBJ2-3; the match to TRBD2 covers 8 bases. Looked up from germline, CDR1 is SGHDT and CDR2 is YYEEEE. V trimming: 0 bases; J trimming: 6 bases; junction bases outside the gene matches: 6. CDR3 length: 15 residues. The CDR3 bases are TGTGCCAGCAGCTTGGGAACGGGACTAGGGGATACGCAGTATTTT. Translating it yields CASSLGTGLGDTQYF.

V usage is TRBV5-3 and J usage is TRBJ2-7, with 14 bases lining up with TRBD2. TRBV5-3 is treated as an ORF (open reading frame) with a function not yet certain. The J segment lost 2 bases and the V segment lost 4 bases, leaving 8 bases of the junction unmatched. The CDR3 extends over 17 amino acids. In nucleotides, the CDR3 is TGTGCCAGAAGCACCGGGACTAGCGGGGGACCTACCTACGAGCAGTACTTC. Amino acid sequence: CARSTGTSGGPTYEQYF.